This TCR beta chain was recovered during a study of CD8 T cells in ankylosing spondylitis. Making use of molecular barcodes, quantitative 5'-RACE generated TCR beta libraries. TCRdb re-called the 5' RACE reads through MiXCR, storing one row per CDR3 protein. There are about 360,000 distinct CDR3 sequences in the sample; roughly 20% occur only once, and around 13% lies in the top ten. V lost 5 bases and J lost 4; bases outside the gene matches: 11. The CDR3 contains 16 residues. Germline CDR1 SGHVS, CDR2 FQNEAQ. This clonotype showed up just a few times. This chain uses TRBV7-8 with TRBJ2-5, with TRBD2 matching 9 bases. The sequenced material came from blood, either unsorted or a sorted T cell fraction (not recorded which). This clonotype was obtained from a male donor with ankylosing spondylitis or in good health (not recorded which). Here the CDR3 DNA reads TGTGCCAGCAGCCCCCGCCTGGCGGGGGGGCGAGAGACCCAGTACTTC. Translating it yields CASSPRLAGGRETQYF.